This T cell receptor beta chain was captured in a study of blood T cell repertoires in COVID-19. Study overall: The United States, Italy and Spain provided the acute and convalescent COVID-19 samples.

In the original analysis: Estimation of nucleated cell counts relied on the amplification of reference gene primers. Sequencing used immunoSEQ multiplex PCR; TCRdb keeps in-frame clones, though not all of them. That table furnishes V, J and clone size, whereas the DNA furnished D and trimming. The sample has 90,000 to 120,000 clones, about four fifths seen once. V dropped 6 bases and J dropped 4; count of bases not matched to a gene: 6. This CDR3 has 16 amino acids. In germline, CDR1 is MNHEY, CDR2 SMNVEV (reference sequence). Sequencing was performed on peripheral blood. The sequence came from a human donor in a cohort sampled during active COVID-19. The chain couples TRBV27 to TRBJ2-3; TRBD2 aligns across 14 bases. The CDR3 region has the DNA TGTGCCAGCAGGAGGGGACTAGCGGGAGTGGCAGATACGCAGTATTTT. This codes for CASRRGLAGVADTQYF.